This T cell receptor (beta chain) came from a study of neurological immune-mediated disorders. Whole-study findings and limits: None of the CDR3 amino acid sequences of expanded clones were shared across subjects, and this suggested private repertoires in all groups.

V was pared by 2 bases and J by 5 bases, with 10 bases of the junction left unmatched. Per the germline V gene, CDR1 is SGHTA and CDR2 is FQGNSA. The CDR3 is 17 residues long. The unsorted libraries had their origin in 2 million PBMCs stored at -80 C. At least ten counts were recorded for this clonotype. Its antigen is not known. TCRdb re-called the 5' RACE reads through MiXCR, storing one row per CDR3 protein. The data show about 50,000 distinct CDR3 sequences, with about a tenth seen just once and less than 6% held by the top ten. The chain carries TRBV7-2 and TRBJ2-3; TRBD2 aligns across 10 bases. This TCR came from a man in his 70s with HTLV-1-associated myelopathy (HAM/TSP). Specimen: PBMCs. CDR3 DNA sequence: TGTGCCAGCAGCTTAAGGGCTAGCGGGAGAACCAAAGATACGCAGTATTTT. Residues: CASSLRASGRTKDTQYF.